The rows below give T cell receptor beta chains drawn from one sample of a study of CD8+ T cells in alopecia areata. The table came from immunoSEQ multiplex PCR; TCRdb's copy has only in-frame clones and leaves some out. The top ten clones hold around a sixth of a sample with tens of thousands of clones, roughly 60% of them seen once. Sample: CD8+ T cells sorted from blood, taken at week 0. The source is a human donor with alopecia areata. The CDR3 runs from the conserved cysteine through the conserved F or W. Each record gives: clone size, V gene, J gene, D gene, CDR3 DNA, CDR3 protein. A D gene is named only where the DNA matches it firmly. Clone size, where shown, is once, few, many, or a class for clones that have expanded.

clone_size: -
v_call: TRBV29-1
j_call: TRBJ2-7
d_call: TRBD1
cdr3_nt: TGCAGCGTTGACATCCCGACAGGGAGAGGCTACGAGCAGTACTTC
cdr3_aa: CSVDIPTGRGYEQYF

clone_size: -
v_call: TRBV27
j_call: TRBJ2-5
d_call: TRBD2
cdr3_nt: TGTGCCAGCAGTGAGGGACTAGCGGGACGAGAGACCCAGTACTTC
cdr3_aa: CASSEGLAGRETQYF

clone_size: -
v_call: TRBV30
j_call: TRBJ2-7
d_call: -
cdr3_nt: TGTGCCTGGAGCATGGGACTGTCCTACGAGCAGTACTTC
cdr3_aa: CAWSMGLSYEQYF

clone_size: -
v_call: TRBV30
j_call: TRBJ1-5
d_call: TRBD1
cdr3_nt: TGTGCCTGGGACAGGGGGGAAGGGCAGCCCCAGCATTTT
cdr3_aa: CAWDRGEGQPQHF

clone_size: -
v_call: TRBV30
j_call: TRBJ2-7
d_call: TRBD1
cdr3_nt: TGTGCCTGGAGTATACTGGGACAGGGCCCCAGCTCCTACGAGCAGTACTTC
cdr3_aa: CAWSILGQGPSSYEQYF

clone_size: -
v_call: TRBV27
j_call: TRBJ1-1
d_call: -
cdr3_nt: TGTGCCAGCAGTTTATCAGAGAACACTGAAGCTTTCTTT
cdr3_aa: CASSLSENTEAFF

clone_size: few
v_call: TRBV29-1
j_call: TRBJ1-2
d_call: -
cdr3_nt: TGCAGCGTTCACGACCGAAGTCACGGTGGCTACACCTTC
cdr3_aa: CSVHDRSHGGYTF

clone_size: -
v_call: TRBV4-2
j_call: TRBJ2-5
d_call: TRBD1
cdr3_nt: TGTGCCAGCAGCCAAGAAGCGCAGGGGGTTGGGGAGACCCAGTACTTC
cdr3_aa: CASSQEAQGVGETQYF

clone_size: -
v_call: TRBV9
j_call: TRBJ2-5
d_call: -
cdr3_nt: TGTGCCAGCAGCGCGCCGGGACGGACTACCTACCAAGAGACCCAGTACTTC
cdr3_aa: CASSAPGRTTYQETQYF

clone_size: -
v_call: TRBV28
j_call: TRBJ2-2
d_call: -
cdr3_nt: TGTGCCAGCAGTTTTACGGCGCCCGGGGAGCTGTTTTTT
cdr3_aa: CASSFTAPGELFF

clone_size: -
v_call: TRBV5-1
j_call: TRBJ2-4
d_call: TRBD1
cdr3_nt: TGCGCCAGCAGCTTGGTGGGGACAGTAATCTCTCTCGGCAAAAACATTCAGTACTTC
cdr3_aa: CASSLVGTVISLGKNIQYF

clone_size: -
v_call: TRBV2
j_call: TRBJ2-3
d_call: TRBD1
cdr3_nt: TGTGCCGGAACCCCGACGGCAGGGGGCGGGACAGATACGCAGTATTTT
cdr3_aa: CAGTPTAGGGTDTQYF

clone_size: few
v_call: TRBV29-1
j_call: TRBJ2-3
d_call: TRBD2
cdr3_nt: TGCAGCGTTGTTCTAGCGGGGGGCGGAGATACGCAGTATTTT
cdr3_aa: CSVVLAGGGDTQYF

clone_size: few
v_call: TRBV7-6
j_call: TRBJ2-7
d_call: -
cdr3_nt: TGTGCCAGCAGCTTAGGGTCCAACTACGAGCAGTACTTC
cdr3_aa: CASSLGSNYEQYF

clone_size: -
v_call: TRBV5-4
j_call: TRBJ2-1
d_call: -
cdr3_nt: TGTGCCAGCAGCTTCGGGACTGAGCAGTTCTTC
cdr3_aa: CASSFGTEQFF

clone_size: -
v_call: TRBV9
j_call: TRBJ1-2
d_call: -
cdr3_nt: TGTGCCAGCAGCCCCGACATAAGGGGGGTAAACGGCTACACCTTC
cdr3_aa: CASSPDIRGVNGYTF

clone_size: few
v_call: TRBV29-1
j_call: TRBJ2-2
d_call: TRBD2
cdr3_nt: TGCAGCGTTGCCGTGTTCTTGGCTAGCGGAGGGGACACCGGGGAGCTGTTTTTT
cdr3_aa: CSVAVFLASGGDTGELFF

clone_size: -
v_call: TRBV7-9
j_call: TRBJ2-7
d_call: -
cdr3_nt: TGTGCCAGCAGCTTAGGGCAGGGAGGCTACGAGCAGTACTTC
cdr3_aa: CASSLGQGGYEQYF

clone_size: few
v_call: TRBV14
j_call: TRBJ1-6
d_call: -
cdr3_nt: TGTGCCAGCACCCCCTCGGGGGATTATAATTCACCCCTCCACTTT
cdr3_aa: CASTPSGDYNSPLHF

clone_size: few
v_call: TRBV4-1
j_call: TRBJ2-5
d_call: TRBD2
cdr3_nt: TGCGCCAGCAGCCACGATAGCGGGAGTAAGACCCAGTACTTC
cdr3_aa: CASSHDSGSKTQYF

clone_size: -
v_call: TRBV29-1
j_call: TRBJ2-5
d_call: TRBD2
cdr3_nt: TGCAGCGTCATCGGACTAGGGGAGACCCAGTACTTC
cdr3_aa: CSVIGLGETQYF

clone_size: few
v_call: TRBV27
j_call: TRBJ2-6
d_call: -
cdr3_nt: TGTGCCAGCAGTTCAACAGGGACTCGTGGAGGCTCTGGGGCCAACGTCCTGACTTTC
cdr3_aa: CASSSTGTRGGSGANVLTF

clone_size: -
v_call: TRBV13
j_call: TRBJ2-1
d_call: -
cdr3_nt: TGTGCCAGCAGTTCTAATACCCCTACAAATGAGCAGTTCTTC
cdr3_aa: CASSSNTPTNEQFF

clone_size: few
v_call: TRBV29-1
j_call: TRBJ1-2
d_call: -
cdr3_nt: TGCAGCGTTGTCCCTGACTCCGGGGGCTACACCTTC
cdr3_aa: CSVVPDSGGYTF

clone_size: once
v_call: TRBV30
j_call: TRBJ2-1
d_call: -
cdr3_nt: TGTGCCTGGCACCGCTCGGGACCAATTGGGGAGTTCTTC
cdr3_aa: CAWHRSGPIGEFF

clone_size: -
v_call: TRBV13
j_call: TRBJ2-7
d_call: -
cdr3_nt: TGTGCCAGCAGCTTAGATCCCACGTTCTCCTACGAGCAGTACTTC
cdr3_aa: CASSLDPTFSYEQYF

clone_size: -
v_call: TRBV2
j_call: TRBJ1-6
d_call: -
cdr3_nt: TGTGCCAGCAGTGAAGCTGGCCAGGGATATTCACCCCTCCACTTT
cdr3_aa: CASSEAGQGYSPLHF

clone_size: -
v_call: TRBV27
j_call: TRBJ1-5
d_call: TRBD1
cdr3_nt: TGTGCCAGCAGTCCTACCGGGACAGGGTTCGGGCCCAATCAGCCCCAGCATTTT
cdr3_aa: CASSPTGTGFGPNQPQHF

clone_size: few
v_call: TRBV19
j_call: TRBJ1-5
d_call: -
cdr3_nt: TGTGCCAGTAGTATAGGGACAGCCCGTGGGCCCCAGCATTTT
cdr3_aa: CASSIGTARGPQHF

clone_size: -
v_call: TRBV13
j_call: TRBJ1-5
d_call: -
cdr3_nt: TGTGCCAGCAGCCGGGGAAATCAGCCCCAGCATTTT
cdr3_aa: CASSRGNQPQHF

clone_size: -
v_call: TRBV5-1
j_call: TRBJ1-2
d_call: -
cdr3_nt: TGCGCCAGCAGCGATCCGGGACGCCTCGAGGGCTACACCTTC
cdr3_aa: CASSDPGRLEGYTF

clone_size: -
v_call: TRBV14
j_call: TRBJ2-7
d_call: TRBD2
cdr3_nt: TGTGCCAGCAGCCAAATAGCGGGAGTAGACGAGCAGTACTTC
cdr3_aa: CASSQIAGVDEQYF

clone_size: -
v_call: TRBV7-9
j_call: TRBJ2-1
d_call: -
cdr3_nt: TGTGCCAGCATCGGGCAGGGCCCCTACAATGAGCAGTTCTTC
cdr3_aa: CASIGQGPYNEQFF

clone_size: few
v_call: TRBV29-1
j_call: TRBJ2-7
d_call: TRBD2
cdr3_nt: TGCAGCGTTGAACTAGCGGGGATCGGCGCCTACGAGCAGTACTTC
cdr3_aa: CSVELAGIGAYEQYF

clone_size: -
v_call: TRBV5-1
j_call: TRBJ1-5
d_call: -
cdr3_nt: TGCGCCAGCAGCTTTAGGGACCCTACCAATCAGCCCCAGCATTTT
cdr3_aa: CASSFRDPTNQPQHF

clone_size: once
v_call: TRBV15
j_call: TRBJ2-3
d_call: TRBD2
cdr3_nt: TGTGCCACCAGCAGAGACAAACTAGCGGGAAGCACAGATACGCAGTATTTT
cdr3_aa: CATSRDKLAGSTDTQYF

clone_size: -
v_call: TRBV13
j_call: TRBJ1-5
d_call: -
cdr3_nt: TGTGCCAGCAGCTCGGGCCCAGGGCAAAATCAGCCCCAGCATTTT
cdr3_aa: CASSSGPGQNQPQHF

clone_size: -
v_call: TRBV5-6
j_call: TRBJ2-7
d_call: -
cdr3_nt: TGTGCCAGCAGCTTGATTGTTTTCGACGAGCAGTACTTC
cdr3_aa: CASSLIVFDEQYF

clone_size: -
v_call: TRBV30
j_call: TRBJ2-5
d_call: TRBD2
cdr3_nt: TGTGCCTGGAGTTATTTAGTCTCGGCTAGCGGGACGCAAGAGACCCAGTACTTC
cdr3_aa: CAWSYLVSASGTQETQYF

clone_size: -
v_call: TRBV5-1
j_call: TRBJ1-2
d_call: -
cdr3_nt: TGCGCCAGCAGCTTGGGAACAATGCCTAGCACCTTC
cdr3_aa: CASSLGTMPSTF

clone_size: -
v_call: TRBV27
j_call: TRBJ2-2
d_call: TRBD2
cdr3_nt: TGTGCCAGCAGTCTGACTAGCGGGAGGGGTACCGGGGAGCTGTTTTTT
cdr3_aa: CASSLTSGRGTGELFF

clone_size: -
v_call: TRBV29-1
j_call: TRBJ2-7
d_call: -
cdr3_nt: TGCAGCGTCCTTCAGGAGGACTCCTACGAGCAGTACTTC
cdr3_aa: CSVLQEDSYEQYF

clone_size: -
v_call: TRBV5-1
j_call: TRBJ2-5
d_call: TRBD2
cdr3_nt: TGCGCCAGCAGCTTACTTAGCGGGAGTGGGGAGACCCAGTACTTC
cdr3_aa: CASSLLSGSGETQYF

clone_size: once
v_call: TRBV4-3
j_call: TRBJ2-5
d_call: -
cdr3_nt: TGCGCCAGCAGCCAAGATCGCTCGGGGTTCCCCCAAGAGACCCAGTACTTC
cdr3_aa: CASSQDRSGFPQETQYF

clone_size: -
v_call: TRBV29-1
j_call: TRBJ2-1
d_call: TRBD2
cdr3_nt: TGCAGCGTTGCCGCCACCGTAATAGCGGGAGGGAGAAATGAGCAGTTCTTC
cdr3_aa: CSVAATVIAGGRNEQFF

clone_size: -
v_call: TRBV5-6
j_call: TRBJ1-2
d_call: TRBD1
cdr3_nt: TGTGCCAGCAGCTCAGGACAGGGGCTCTATGCCTTGGACGGCTACACCTTC
cdr3_aa: CASSSGQGLYALDGYTF

clone_size: few
v_call: TRBV18
j_call: TRBJ1-4
d_call: -
cdr3_nt: TGTGCCAGCTCACTAGCTCGTGAGGGAGATGAAAAACTGTTTTTT
cdr3_aa: CASSLAREGDEKLFF

clone_size: -
v_call: TRBV21-1
j_call: TRBJ2-2
d_call: -
cdr3_nt: TGTGCCAGCAGCAAAGATGAGGGGCTTGGGGCCGGGGAGCTGTTTTTT
cdr3_aa: CASSKDEGLGAGELFF

clone_size: -
v_call: TRBV27
j_call: TRBJ2-3
d_call: TRBD2
cdr3_nt: TGTGCCAGCAGTTTTAGCGGGGGGAACACAGATACGCAGTATTTT
cdr3_aa: CASSFSGGNTDTQYF

clone_size: -
v_call: TRBV5-1
j_call: TRBJ1-1
d_call: -
cdr3_nt: TGCGCCAGCAGTTCAGTGAACACTGAAGCTTTCTTT
cdr3_aa: CASSSVNTEAFF

clone_size: once
v_call: TRBV25-1
j_call: TRBJ1-2
d_call: TRBD1
cdr3_nt: TGTGCCAGCAGTGAAATCGGGACAGGGAATGGCTACACCTTC
cdr3_aa: CASSEIGTGNGYTF

clone_size: -
v_call: TRBV27
j_call: TRBJ1-5
d_call: -
cdr3_nt: TGTGCCAGCAGTTTCGGGGGGTACAATCAGCCCCAGCATTTT
cdr3_aa: CASSFGGYNQPQHF

clone_size: -
v_call: TRBV5-4
j_call: TRBJ2-7
d_call: TRBD1
cdr3_nt: TGTGCCAGCAGCGGAACCGGGACAGGGGCCTACGAGCAGTACTTC
cdr3_aa: CASSGTGTGAYEQYF

clone_size: -
v_call: TRBV13
j_call: TRBJ2-5
d_call: -
cdr3_nt: TGTGCCAGCAGCTCCGAGGAGGGGGGCCGGGAGACCCAGTACTTC
cdr3_aa: CASSSEEGGRETQYF

clone_size: few
v_call: TRBV27
j_call: TRBJ2-1
d_call: -
cdr3_nt: TGTGCCAGCAGCCTTACAGGAAATCCCTACAATGAGCAGTTCTTC
cdr3_aa: CASSLTGNPYNEQFF

clone_size: -
v_call: TRBV4-3
j_call: TRBJ1-5
d_call: -
cdr3_nt: TGCGCCAGCAGCCAAGTGTGGACAGTCAATCAGCCCCAGCATTTT
cdr3_aa: CASSQVWTVNQPQHF

clone_size: once
v_call: TRBV7-4
j_call: TRBJ2-3
d_call: -
cdr3_nt: TGTGCCAGCAGCTTCAGGTCAGCTAGCACAGATACGCAGTATTTT
cdr3_aa: CASSFRSASTDTQYF

clone_size: few
v_call: TRBV7-8
j_call: TRBJ2-4
d_call: TRBD2
cdr3_nt: TGTGCCAGCAGCTTCAGCCTAGACGGTGCGGGGGGGAGAGACATTCAGTACTTC
cdr3_aa: CASSFSLDGAGGRDIQYF

clone_size: -
v_call: TRBV29-1
j_call: TRBJ2-7
d_call: -
cdr3_nt: TGCAGCGTTGAAGCGGGAGATAACTACGAGCAGTACTTC
cdr3_aa: CSVEAGDNYEQYF

clone_size: few
v_call: TRBV4-1
j_call: TRBJ2-7
d_call: -
cdr3_nt: TGCGCCAGCAGCCCTTTATCGGGCCCAAACTCCTACGAGCAGTACTTC
cdr3_aa: CASSPLSGPNSYEQYF